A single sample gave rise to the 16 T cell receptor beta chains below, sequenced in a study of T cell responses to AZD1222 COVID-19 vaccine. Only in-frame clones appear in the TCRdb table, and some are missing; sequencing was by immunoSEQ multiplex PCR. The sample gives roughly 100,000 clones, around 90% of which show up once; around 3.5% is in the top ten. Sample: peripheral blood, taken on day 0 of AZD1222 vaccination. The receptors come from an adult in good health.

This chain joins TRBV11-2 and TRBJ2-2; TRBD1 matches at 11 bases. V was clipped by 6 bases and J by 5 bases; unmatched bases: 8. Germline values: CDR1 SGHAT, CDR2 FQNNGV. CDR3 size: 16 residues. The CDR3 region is CASRHPGQGGTGELFF. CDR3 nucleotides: TGTGCCAGCAGGCACCCGGGACAGGGGGGAACCGGGGAGCTGTTTTTT.

This chain's CDR3 is CASSLDRANTGELFF. As DNA, the CDR3 is TGTGCCAGCAGCTTAGACCGGGCGAACACCGGGGAGCTGTTTTTT. The V gene is TRBV11-3, the J gene TRBJ2-2; D unresolved. The V end lost 0 bases, the J end lost 0 bases, and 5 bases lay between the germline ends. The CDR3 covers 15 residues. Per the germline V gene, CDR1 is SGHNT and CDR2 is YENEEA. The full variable domain, in which reference TRBV11-3 and TRBJ2-2 provide the parts outside the CDR3, is EAGVVQSPRYKIIEKKQPVAFWCNPISGHNTLYWYLQNLGQGPELLIRYENEEAVDDSQLPKDRFSAERLKGVDSTLKIQPAELGDSAVYLCASSLDRANTGELFFGEGSRLTVL.

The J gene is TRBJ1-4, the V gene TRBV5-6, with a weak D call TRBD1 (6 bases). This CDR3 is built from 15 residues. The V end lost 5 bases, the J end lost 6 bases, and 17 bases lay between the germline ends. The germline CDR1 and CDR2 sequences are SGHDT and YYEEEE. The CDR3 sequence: CASSMGGQDHEKLFF. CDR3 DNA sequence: TGTGCCAGCAGTATGGGGGGACAAGACCATGAAAAACTGTTTTTT.

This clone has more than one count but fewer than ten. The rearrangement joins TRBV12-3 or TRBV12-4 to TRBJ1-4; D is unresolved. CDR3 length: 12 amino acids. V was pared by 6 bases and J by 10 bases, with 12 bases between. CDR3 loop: CASSYPLGKLFF. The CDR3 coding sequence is TGTGCCAGCAGCTACCCCCTGGGAAAACTGTTTTTT.

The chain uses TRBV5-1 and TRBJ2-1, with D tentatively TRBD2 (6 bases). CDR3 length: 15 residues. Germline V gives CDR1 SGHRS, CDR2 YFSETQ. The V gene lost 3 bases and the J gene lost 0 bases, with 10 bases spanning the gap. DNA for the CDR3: TGCGCCAGCAGCTCCGGGGGAAGCTCCTACAATGAGCAGTTCTTC. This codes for CASSSGGSSYNEQFF.

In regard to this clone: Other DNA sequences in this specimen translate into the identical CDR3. CDR3 in amino acids: CASSRTVNQPQHF. The CDR3 coding sequence is TGTGCCAGCAGTAGGACGGTCAATCAGCCCCAGCATTTT. J is TRBJ1-5 and V is TRBV28, with D uncertain. Germline values: CDR1 MDHEN, CDR2 SYDVKM. This CDR3 contains 13 residues. The V end was cut by 5 bases, the J end by 3 bases, with 8 bases between.

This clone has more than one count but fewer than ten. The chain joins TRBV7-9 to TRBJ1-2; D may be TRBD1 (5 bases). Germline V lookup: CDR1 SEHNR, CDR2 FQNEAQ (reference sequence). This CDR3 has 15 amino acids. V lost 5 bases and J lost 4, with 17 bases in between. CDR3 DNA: TGTGCCAGCAGCCCCGGGACGGACTTCGCCTATGGCTACACCTTC. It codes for CASSPGTDFAYGYTF.

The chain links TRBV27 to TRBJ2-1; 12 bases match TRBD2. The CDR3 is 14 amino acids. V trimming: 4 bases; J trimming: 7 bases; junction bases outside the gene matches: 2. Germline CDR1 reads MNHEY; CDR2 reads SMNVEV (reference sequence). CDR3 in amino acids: CASSSSGGANEQFF. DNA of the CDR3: TGTGCCAGCAGTTCTAGCGGGGGGGCGAATGAGCAGTTCTTC.

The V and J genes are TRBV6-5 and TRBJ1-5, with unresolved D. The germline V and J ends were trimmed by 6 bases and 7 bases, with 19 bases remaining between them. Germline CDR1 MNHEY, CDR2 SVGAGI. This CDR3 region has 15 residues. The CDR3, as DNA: TGTGCCAGCAGCGCAACACTGATCGGGAAGCAGCCCCAGCATTTT. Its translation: CASSATLIGKQPQHF.

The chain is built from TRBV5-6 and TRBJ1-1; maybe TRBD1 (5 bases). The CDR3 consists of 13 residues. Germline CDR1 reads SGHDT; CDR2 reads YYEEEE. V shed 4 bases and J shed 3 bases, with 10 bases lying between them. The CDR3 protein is CASSARDYTEAFF. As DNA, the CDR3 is TGTGCCAGCAGCGCCCGGGACTACACTGAAGCTTTCTTT.

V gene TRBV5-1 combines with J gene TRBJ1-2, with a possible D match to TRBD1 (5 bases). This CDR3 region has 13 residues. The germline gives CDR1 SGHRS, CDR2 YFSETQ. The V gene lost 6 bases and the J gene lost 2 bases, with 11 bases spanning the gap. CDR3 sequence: CASNLDTNYGYTF. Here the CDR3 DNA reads TGCGCCAGCAACCTGGACACAAACTATGGCTACACCTTC. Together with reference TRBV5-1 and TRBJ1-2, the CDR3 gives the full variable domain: KAGVTQTPRYLIKTRGQQVTLSCSPISGHRSVSWYQQTPGQGLQFLFEYFSETQRNKGNFPGRFSGRQFSNSRSEMNVSTLELGDSALYLCASNLDTNYGYTFGSGTRLTVV.

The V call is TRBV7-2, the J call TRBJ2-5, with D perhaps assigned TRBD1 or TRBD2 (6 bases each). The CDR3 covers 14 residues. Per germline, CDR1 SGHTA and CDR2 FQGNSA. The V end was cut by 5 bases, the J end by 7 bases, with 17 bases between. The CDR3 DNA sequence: TGTGCCAGCAGCCGGGACGGGGGCACAGGGACCCAGTACTTC. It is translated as CASSRDGGTGTQYF.

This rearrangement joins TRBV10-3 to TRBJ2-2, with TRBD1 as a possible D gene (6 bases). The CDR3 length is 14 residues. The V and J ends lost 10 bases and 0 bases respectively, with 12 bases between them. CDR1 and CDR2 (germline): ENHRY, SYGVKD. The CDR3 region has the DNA TGTGCCACTCAGGGGTCTCCGAACACCGGGGAGCTGTTTTTT. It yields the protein CATQGSPNTGELFF.

CDR3 residues: CASSTRDLAKNIQYF. The CDR3 DNA reads TGTGCCAGCAGCACCCGCGACCTAGCCAAAAACATTCAGTACTTC. The genes are TRBV7-8 and TRBJ2-4; no firm D call. Germline values: CDR1 SGHVS, CDR2 FQNEAQ. CDR3 length equals 15 residues. V shed 5 bases and J shed 0 bases, with 11 bases lying between them. The whole variable domain, remainder taken from reference TRBV7-8 and TRBJ2-4, is GAGVSQSPRYKVAKRGQDVALRCDPISGHVSLFWYQQALGQGPEFLTYFQNEAQLDKSGLPSDRFFAERPEGSVSTLKIQRTQQEDSAVYLCASSTRDLAKNIQYFGAGTRLSVL.

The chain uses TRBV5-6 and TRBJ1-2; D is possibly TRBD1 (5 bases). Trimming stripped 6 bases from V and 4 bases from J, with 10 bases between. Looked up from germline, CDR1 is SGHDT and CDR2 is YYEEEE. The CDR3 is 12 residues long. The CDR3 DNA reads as TGTGCCAGCAACGTGGGGGGCTATGGCTACACCTTC. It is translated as CASNVGGYGYTF. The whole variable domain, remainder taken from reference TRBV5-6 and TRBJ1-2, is DAGVTQSPTHLIKTRGQQVTLRCSPKSGHDTVSWYQQALGQGPQFIFQYYEEEERQRGNFPDRFSGHQFPNYSSELNVNALLLGDSALYLCASNVGGYGYTFGSGTRLTVV.

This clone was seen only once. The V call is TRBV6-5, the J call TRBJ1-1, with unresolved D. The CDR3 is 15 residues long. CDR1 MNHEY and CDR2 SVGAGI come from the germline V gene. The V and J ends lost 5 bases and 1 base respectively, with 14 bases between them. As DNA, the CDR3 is TGTGCCAGCAGTACAACACGACAAAAGAACACTGAAGCTTTCTTT. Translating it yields CASSTTRQKNTEAFF.